Listed here are 26 T cell receptor beta chains from one sample, sequenced in a study of blood T cell repertoires in COVID-19. This table comes from immunoSEQ multiplex PCR, and its TCRdb copy is limited to in-frame clones, with some not included. In the table there are about 220,000 clones, 80% of which are singletons. Sequenced input: peripheral blood. All receptors come from a human donor in a cohort sampled during active COVID-19.

The gene calls are TRBV5-8 and TRBJ2-1; TRBD2 matches at 15 bases. This CDR3 spans 17 amino acids. Germline CDR1 reads SGHTS; CDR2 reads YDEGEE. V lost 3 bases and J lost 9; bases outside the gene matches: 10. The chain's CDR3 is CASSSPLGLAGGGEQFF. The DNA of the CDR3 is TGTGCCAGCAGCTCCCCCCTGGGACTAGCGGGAGGCGGTGAGCAGTTCTTC.

This clone appeared a few times. This chain joins TRBV5-1 and TRBJ2-5; D is possibly TRBD2 (6 bases). Germline V CDR1 and CDR2: SGHRS, YFSETQ. The CDR3 loop spans 14 amino acids. V was clipped by 1 base and J by 1 base, with 8 bases between them. Here the CDR3 reads CASSLMGGQETQYF. CDR3 DNA: TGCGCCAGCAGCTTGATGGGGGGCCAAGAGACCCAGTACTTC.

The V gene is TRBV2, the J gene TRBJ2-3, with 13 nucleotides matching TRBD2. The V gene end was trimmed by 6 bases and the J gene end by 0 bases; junction bases not matched to a gene: 12. Per germline, CDR1 SNHLY and CDR2 FYNNEI. The CDR3 has 19 residues. This CDR3 reads CASRPPAGTSGTSTDTQYF. The CDR3 DNA reads TGTGCCAGCAGGCCTCCCGCCGGGACTAGCGGGACTAGCACAGATACGCAGTATTTT.

CDR3 in DNA: TGTGCCAGCAGTCCCCTCGGTACTGGCTACACCTTC. It specifies CASSPLGTGYTF. This chain joins TRBV6-2 or TRBV6-3 and TRBJ1-2, with no clear D. The CDR3 contains 12 residues. The ends were cut back, 5 bases at V and 7 bases at J, with 11 bases in the middle. CDR1 is MNHEY and CDR2 is SVGEGT in the germline V gene.

The genes are TRBV6-1 and TRBJ1-2; a weak D match, TRBD1 (6 bases). This CDR3 spans 17 amino acids. V lost 1 base, J lost 3 bases, and 18 bases lay in between. The germline CDR1 and CDR2 sequences are MNHNS and SASEGT. Written as DNA, the CDR3 is TGTGCCAGCAGTGAAGGGTACGCGGGGGCATTCGACTATGGCTACACCTTC. It encodes CASSEGYAGAFDYGYTF.

V and J are TRBV28 and TRBJ1-5, with TRBD1 as a possible D gene (6 bases). CDR3 length: 15 residues. Germline assignment: CDR1 MDHEN and CDR2 SYDVKM. Trimming took 4 bases from V and 4 from J, leaving 14 bases between them. CDR3 protein: CASSWGGAWNQPQHF. The CDR3, as DNA: TGTGCCAGCAGTTGGGGGGGGGCGTGGAATCAGCCCCAGCATTTT.

The CDR3, as DNA: TGTGCCAGCAGTGAAAGGGACAGGGGGCAAGAGACCCAGTACTTC. As protein: CASSERDRGQETQYF. V usage is TRBV6-1 and J usage is TRBJ2-5, with TRBD1 identical over 11 bases. The CDR3 is 15 amino acids. The V gene end was trimmed by 2 bases and the J gene end by 2 bases; junction bases not matched to a gene: 1. CDR1 and CDR2 (germline): MNHNS, SASEGT.

The DNA for the CDR3 is TGCGCCAGCAGCTTGGCTGGCGGGAGGGCGGATACGCAGTATTTT. Encoded protein: CASSLAGGRADTQYF. V usage is TRBV5-1 and J usage is TRBJ2-3; 9 bases are a match to TRBD2. The ends lost 0 bases at V and 6 bases at J; junction bases unmatched: 5. CDR1 and CDR2 from the germline V gene are SGHRS and YFSETQ. The length of the CDR3 is 15 residues.

This clone was counted between two and nine times. The V gene is TRBV13, the J gene TRBJ1-4; TRBD1 matches 8 bases. Germline assignment: CDR1 PRHDT and CDR2 FYEKMQ (reference sequence). The CDR3 has 15 amino acids. Trimming took 5 bases from V and 8 from J; bases not matched to a gene: 10. The CDR3 here is CASSAQPHRGEKLFF. The CDR3 DNA is TGTGCCAGCAGCGCCCAGCCGCACAGGGGGGAAAAACTGTTTTTT.

This rearrangement joins TRBV5-1 to TRBJ2-3, with 10 nucleotides matching TRBD1. V shed 4 bases and J 4 bases; nucleotides not matched to a gene: 6. The CDR3 is 15 amino acids. The germline gives CDR1 SGHRS, CDR2 YFSETQ. CDR3 in amino acids: CASSRGTGVPDTQYF. The CDR3 DNA is TGCGCCAGCAGCCGCGGGACAGGGGTTCCAGATACGCAGTATTTT. The entire variable domain, with the rest obtained from reference TRBV5-1 and TRBJ2-3, is as follows: KAGVTQTPRYLIKTRGQQVTLSCSPISGHRSVSWYQQTPGQGLQFLFEYFSETQRNKGNFPGRFSGRQFSNSRSEMNVSTLELGDSALYLCASSRGTGVPDTQYFGPGTRLTVL.

This clone occurred once. This chain uses TRBV7-9 with TRBJ2-1, with D perhaps TRBD2 (5 bases). Trimming removed 5 bases at V and 15 bases at J, with 23 bases between. The CDR3 covers 14 residues. CDR1 is SEHNR, CDR2 FQNEAQ, per germline (reference sequence). The CDR3 reads CASSLGEWHNDLFF. CDR3 sequence (DNA): TGTGCCAGCAGCCTCGGGGAGTGGCACAATGATCTGTTCTTC.

This chain connects TRBV12-3 or TRBV12-4 to TRBJ1-1; unclear D gene. Trimming removed 5 bases at V and 4 bases at J, with 11 bases between. The CDR3 is made up of 13 amino acids. The CDR3 loop is CASSINGGTEAFF. The DNA for the CDR3 is TGTGCCAGCAGTATCAATGGAGGCACTGAAGCTTTCTTT.

This chain links TRBV3-1 (or the pseudogene TRBV3-2) with TRBJ2-3, with D unclear. Deletions cut 8 bases from V and 7 bases from J, with 13 bases between. This CDR3 contains 12 residues. CDR1 and CDR2 from the germline V gene are LGHDT and YNNKEL (reference sequence). CDR3 in amino acids: CASQATGNTQYF. The CDR3 bases are TGTGCCAGCCAGGCAACTGGAAATACGCAGTATTTT.

The chain employs TRBV5-6 and TRBJ1-4; TRBD1 might be the D (5 bases). The ends were cut back, 0 bases at V and 6 bases at J, with 9 bases in the middle. The CDR3 is 14 amino acids. CDR1 SGHDT and CDR2 YYEEEE come from the germline V gene. CDR3 coding DNA: TGTGCCAGCAGCTTGGGGCAGGGCTATGAAAAACTGTTTTTT. This translates into CASSLGQGYEKLFF.

This clone occurred many times. This sequence joins TRBV19 and TRBJ1-1; no reliable D call. Germline CDR1 LNHDA, CDR2 SQIVND (reference sequence). The germline V and J ends were trimmed by 3 bases and 2 bases, with 7 bases remaining between them. This CDR3 is 13 amino acids long. Here the CDR3 DNA reads TGTGCCAGTAGTATCTCGTCTAACACTGAAGCTTTCTTT. It specifies CASSISSNTEAFF.

The CDR3 loop reads CASTPQRGYEQYF. CDR3 nucleotide sequence: TGTGCCAGCACCCCGCAGAGAGGCTACGAGCAGTACTTC. V is TRBV27 and J is TRBJ2-7, with D hard to call. The CDR3 is made up of 13 amino acids. V was cut by 7 bases and J by 3 bases, with 13 bases left in between. CDR1 MNHEY and CDR2 SMNVEV come from the germline V gene (reference sequence).

The chain uses TRBV30 and TRBJ1-5; tentative D call: TRBD1 (6 bases). V gave up 4 bases and J gave up 5 bases, with 12 bases separating them. CDR3 length equals 13 residues. The germline V gene has CDR1 GTSNPN and CDR2 SVGIG (reference sequence). This CDR3 is CAWNGGGHQPQHF. In DNA form, the CDR3 reads TGTGCCTGGAACGGCGGGGGCCATCAGCCCCAGCATTTT.

In its sample, this clone was seen many times. The rearrangement links TRBV6-2 or TRBV6-3 to TRBJ1-1; 8 bases are a match to TRBD1. The CDR3 spans 14 residues. Germline values: CDR1 MNHEY, CDR2 SVGEGT. The trim removed 0 bases at V and 8 bases at J, leaving 5 bases unmatched. This chain's CDR3 is CASSYSIAGGEAFF. CDR3 nucleotides: TGTGCCAGCAGTTACTCGATAGCAGGGGGCGAAGCTTTCTTT.

The rearrangement joins TRBV20-1 to TRBJ1-6; D uncertain. This CDR3 has 11 amino acids. V dropped 3 bases and J dropped 14 bases, with 11 bases sitting between them. Germline CDR1 is DFQATT and CDR2 is SNEGSKA (reference sequence). In nucleotides, the CDR3 is TGCAGTGCTAGTGCCATCCCATCCCTCCACTTT. Protein product: CSASAIPSLHF.

V and J are TRBV7-9 and TRBJ2-2; 9 nucleotides align to TRBD2. With V trimmed by 8 bases and J by 0 bases, 7 bases remained unmatched. The length of the CDR3 is 16 residues. CDR1 and CDR2 from the germline V gene are SEHNR and FQNEAQ (reference sequence). The CDR3 region is CASPGSGGSNTGELFF. The CDR3 DNA is TGTGCCAGCCCCGGTAGCGGGGGATCGAACACCGGGGAGCTGTTTTTT.

The V and J genes are TRBV19 and TRBJ1-5; perhaps TRBD1 as D (6 bases). The CDR3 sequence is 15 residues long. V lost 7 bases and J 4 bases, leaving 17 bases between the germline ends. CDR1 is LNHDA and CDR2 is SQIVND in the germline V gene (reference sequence). CDR3 sequence: CASKKTGGPNQPQHF. The CDR3 DNA reads as TGTGCCAGTAAAAAGACAGGTGGCCCTAATCAGCCCCAGCATTTT.

The count of this clone is one. The rearrangement links TRBV19 to TRBJ1-1, with no clear D. Germline V gene data show CDR1 as LNHDA and CDR2 as SQIVND (reference sequence). V shed 6 bases and J shed 5 bases, with 19 bases lying between them. The CDR3 covers 15 residues. In DNA, the CDR3 is TGTGCCAGTAGCTCAGATTGGGTCGAGAGGACTGAAGCTTTCTTT. It codes for CASSSDWVERTEAFF.

The rearrangement uses TRBV5-3 and TRBJ2-1, with 11 positions matching TRBD2. TRBV5-3 is flagged as an ORF with uncertain function. The CDR3 totals 15 residues. V was pared by 4 bases and J by 7 bases, with 7 bases of the junction left unmatched. The CDR3 loop is CARSRGLAEGNEQFF. In DNA form, the CDR3 reads TGTGCCAGAAGCCGGGGACTAGCGGAGGGGAATGAGCAGTTCTTC.

CDR3 in DNA: TGTGCCAGCAGCGCAGAGGGGAACACTGAAGCTTTCTTT. As protein: CASSAEGNTEAFF. V gene TRBV5-4 combines with J gene TRBJ1-1, with D uncertain. The CDR3 is 13 amino acids. Trimming removed 4 bases from V and 1 base from J, with 8 bases in between. Germline V gives CDR1 SGHNT, CDR2 YYREEE (reference sequence).

The chain uses TRBV11-2 and TRBJ2-1, with D possibly matching TRBD1 (5 bases). CDR3 length: 14 amino acids. Germline-derived CDR1 and CDR2 are SGHAT and FQNNGV. V lost 5 bases to trimming and J lost 10 bases, with 18 bases between them. CDR3: CASSLQDVVSEQFF. CDR3 DNA: TGTGCCAGCAGCCTACAGGATGTAGTCTCGGAGCAGTTCTTC. The entire variable domain, with the rest obtained from reference TRBV11-2 and TRBJ2-1, is as follows: EAGVAQSPRYKIIEKRQSVAFWCNPISGHATLYWYQQILGQGPKLLIQFQNNGVVDDSQLPKDRFSAERLKGVDSTLKIQPAKLEDSAVYLCASSLQDVVSEQFFGPGTRLTVL.

The rearrangement links TRBV19 to TRBJ1-3; no reliable D call. The CDR3 extends over 14 amino acids. Germline V CDR1 and CDR2: LNHDA, SQIVND (reference sequence). The V end was cut by 5 bases, the J end by 3 bases, with 11 bases between. The CDR3 nucleotides read TGTGCCAGTAGTTCACCGGGAATTGGAAACACCATATATTTT. Residues: CASSSPGIGNTIYF.